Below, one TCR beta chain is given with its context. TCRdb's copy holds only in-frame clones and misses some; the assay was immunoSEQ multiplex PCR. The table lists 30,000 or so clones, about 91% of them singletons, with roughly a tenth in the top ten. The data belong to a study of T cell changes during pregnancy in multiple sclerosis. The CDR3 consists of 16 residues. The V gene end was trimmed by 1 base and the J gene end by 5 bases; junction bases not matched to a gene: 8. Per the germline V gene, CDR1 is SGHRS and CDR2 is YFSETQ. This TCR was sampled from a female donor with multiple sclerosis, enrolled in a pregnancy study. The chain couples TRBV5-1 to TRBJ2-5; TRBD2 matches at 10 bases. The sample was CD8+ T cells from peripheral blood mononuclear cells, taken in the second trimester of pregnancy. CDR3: CASSLSLAGVEETQYF. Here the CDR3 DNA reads TGCGCCAGCAGCTTGTCCCTAGCGGGAGTCGAGGAGACCCAGTACTTC. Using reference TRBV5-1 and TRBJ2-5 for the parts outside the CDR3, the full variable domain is KAGVTQTPRYLIKTRGQQVTLSCSPISGHRSVSWYQQTPGQGLQFLFEYFSETQRNKGNFPGRFSGRQFSNSRSEMNVSTLELGDSALYLCASSLSLAGVEETQYFGPGTRLLVL.